Below are 8 T cell receptor beta chains sequenced from a single sample in a study of cytotoxic CD8 clonotypes in ibrutinib-treated CLL. Libraries were prepared by immunoSEQ multiplex PCR; TCRdb keeps only in-frame clonotypes and omits some of them. The table shows tens of thousands of clones, with under 85% occurring only once. The input for sequencing was PBMCs, taken before ibrutinib treatment. All receptors come from a human donor with chronic lymphocytic leukemia.

V is TRBV28 and J is TRBJ1-3; D remains unclear. Trimming stripped 3 bases from V and 0 bases from J, with 3 bases between. In germline, CDR1 is MDHEN, CDR2 SYDVKM. There are 13 residues in the CDR3. In DNA form, the CDR3 reads TGTGCCAGCAGTTTCGGCTCTGGAAACACCATATATTTT. Its protein is CASSFGSGNTIYF.

CDR3 loop: CAWSGTSGTAWQYF. The CDR3 DNA sequence: TGTGCCTGGAGCGGGACTAGCGGGACCGCCTGGCAGTATTTT. The chain employs TRBV30 and TRBJ2-3; TRBD2 aligns across 13 bases. CDR3 size: 14 residues. V lost 3 bases, J lost 11 bases, and 8 bases stayed unmatched. Germline lookup yields CDR1 GTSNPN and CDR2 SVGIG (reference sequence).

The CDR3 loop is CASSLSGEDSPLHF. DNA for the CDR3: TGTGCCAGCAGTTTATCAGGGGAAGACTCACCCCTCCACTTT. This chain uses TRBV27 with TRBJ1-6, with D possibly TRBD1 on 5 matching bases. The CDR3 is made up of 14 amino acids. V gave up 0 bases and J gave up 10 bases, with 10 bases separating them. CDR1 and CDR2 from the germline V gene are MNHEY and SMNVEV (reference sequence).

The chain joins TRBV7-8 to TRBJ1-2; the D gene is possibly TRBD1 (6 bases). The germline V and J ends were trimmed by 5 bases and 9 bases, with 19 bases remaining between them. The CDR3 contains 14 residues. From germline, CDR1 is SGHVS and CDR2 FQNEAQ. The CDR3 sequence: CASSPRGTLLRYTF. CDR3 nucleotide sequence: TGTGCCAGCAGCCCTAGGGGGACGCTCCTCCGCTACACCTTC.

V gene TRBV19 combines with J gene TRBJ2-2; D is undetermined. V was cut by 11 bases and J by 2 bases, with 15 bases left in between. Germline V gives CDR1 LNHDA, CDR2 SQIVND (reference sequence). The CDR3 covers 14 residues. The CDR3 DNA is TGTGCCTGCTCCAGAGCAGGAAACACCGGGGAGCTGTTTTTT. Translated: CACSRAGNTGELFF. The variable domain in full, completed from reference TRBV19 and TRBJ2-2, reads DGGITQSPKYLFRKEGQNVTLSCEQNLNHDAMYWYRQDPGQGLRLIYYSQIVNDFQKGDIAEGYSVSREKKESFPLTVTSAQKNPTAFYLCACSRAGNTGELFFGEGSRLTVL.

This clone is classed as medium-sized. The genes are TRBV4-1 and TRBJ2-1, with 8 bases identical to TRBD2. The CDR3 consists of 15 residues. Germline-derived CDR1 and CDR2 are MGHRA and YSYEKL. V shed 2 bases, J shed 7 bases, and the junction held 7 bases outside the gene matches. The CDR3 DNA is TGCGCCAGCAGCCAATTTGCGGGAGGCGGAAATGAGCAGTTCTTC. Encoded protein: CASSQFAGGGNEQFF.

In nucleotides, the CDR3 is TGTGCCAGCAGCCGCACAGCGAGCTCTGGAAACACCATATATTTT. Translation: CASSRTASSGNTIYF. The rearrangement uses TRBV6-5 and TRBJ1-3; D gene unclear. The V end lost 6 bases, the J end lost 0 bases, and 12 bases lay between the germline ends. CDR3 length: 15 residues. Per the germline V gene, CDR1 is MNHEY and CDR2 is SVGAGI.

This rearrangement joins TRBV6-6 to TRBJ1-1; 7 bases fit TRBD1. The V and J ends lost 2 bases and 4 bases, in that order; junction bases with no gene match: 7. Per the germline V gene, CDR1 is MNHNY and CDR2 is SVGAGI (reference sequence). The CDR3 spans 15 residues. The CDR3 protein is CASSYPAGGVTEAFF. The CDR3 coding sequence is TGTGCCAGCAGTTACCCAGCAGGGGGAGTCACTGAAGCTTTCTTT.